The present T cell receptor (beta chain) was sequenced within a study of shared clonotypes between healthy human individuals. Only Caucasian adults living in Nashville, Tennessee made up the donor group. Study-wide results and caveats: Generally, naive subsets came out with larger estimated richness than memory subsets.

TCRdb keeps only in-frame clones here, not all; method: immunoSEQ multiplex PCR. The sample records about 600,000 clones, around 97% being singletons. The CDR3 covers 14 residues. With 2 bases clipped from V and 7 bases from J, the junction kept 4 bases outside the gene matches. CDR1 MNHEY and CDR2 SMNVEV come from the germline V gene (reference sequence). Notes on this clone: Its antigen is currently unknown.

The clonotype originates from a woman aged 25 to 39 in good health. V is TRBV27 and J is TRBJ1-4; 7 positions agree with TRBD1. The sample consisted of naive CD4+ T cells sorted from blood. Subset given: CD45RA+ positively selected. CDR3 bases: TGTGCCAGCAGTTTACAGGGGGGCGGTGAAAAACTGTTTTTT. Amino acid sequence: CASSLQGGGEKLFF.